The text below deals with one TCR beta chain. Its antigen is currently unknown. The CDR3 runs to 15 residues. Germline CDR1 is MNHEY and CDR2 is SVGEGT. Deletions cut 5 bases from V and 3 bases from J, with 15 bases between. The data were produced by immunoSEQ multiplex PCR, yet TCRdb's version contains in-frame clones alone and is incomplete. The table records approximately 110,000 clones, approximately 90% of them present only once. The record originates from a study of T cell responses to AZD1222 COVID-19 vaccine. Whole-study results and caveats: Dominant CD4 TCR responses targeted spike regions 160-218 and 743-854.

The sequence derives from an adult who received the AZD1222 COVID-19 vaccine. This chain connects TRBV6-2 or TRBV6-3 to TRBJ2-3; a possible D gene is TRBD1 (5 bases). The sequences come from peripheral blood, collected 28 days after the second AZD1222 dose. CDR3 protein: CASSKTGLVTDTQYF. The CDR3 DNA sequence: TGTGCCAGCAGTAAAACAGGTCTAGTGACAGATACGCAGTATTTT.